Each of the 14 T cell receptor beta chains below was sequenced from the same sample in a study of Ad26.COV2.S vaccination and SARS-CoV-2 variants. Regarding treatment: about 20 received Ad26.COV2.S at low or high dose, single or two shots; several received placebo; per-sample allocation not given. The study sampled participants on day 63 after the first vaccine or placebo injection. Produced via immunoSEQ multiplex PCR; TCRdb's table is partial and in-frame only. The top ten clones hold just under 3% of a sample with 200,000 to 300,000 clones, 87% of them seen once. The source was peripheral blood, collected in a trial of Ad26.COV2.S vaccine versus placebo. All receptors come from a person aged 18 to 65 who received the Ad26.COV2.S COVID-19 vaccine or a placebo.

This clone was counted a few times. The chain is built from TRBV7-2 and TRBJ1-1; tentative D call: TRBD1 (6 bases). The CDR3 totals 14 residues. The V end lost 1 base, the J end lost 5 bases, and 11 bases lay between the germline ends. Germline CDR1 reads SGHTA; CDR2 reads FQGNSA. The CDR3 loop is CASSLGAGVTEAFF. The CDR3, as DNA: TGTGCCAGCAGCTTAGGGGCAGGGGTTACTGAAGCTTTCTTT. The complete variable domain, with remaining parts taken from reference TRBV7-2 and TRBJ1-1, reads GAGVSQSPSNKVTEKGKDVELRCDPISGHTALYWYRQSLGQGLEFLIYFQGNSAPDKSGLPSDRFSAERTGGSVSTLTIQRTQQEDSAVYLCASSLGAGVTEAFFGQGTRLTVV.

This chain uses TRBV27 with TRBJ1-1; D remains unclear. The CDR3 loop spans 16 amino acids. Germline assignment: CDR1 MNHEY and CDR2 SMNVEV (reference sequence). V was trimmed by 0 bases and J by 5 bases, leaving 16 bases between them. CDR3 nucleotides: TGTGCCAGCAGTTTATCGTTGGACGCGGGGAGGACTGAAGCTTTCTTT. It yields the protein CASSLSLDAGRTEAFF.

There are a few counts of this clone. This specimen includes other DNA sequences encoding the same CDR3. This chain joins TRBV7-8 and TRBJ1-5; unclear D gene. Trimming removed 1 base from V and 4 bases from J, with 5 bases in between. The CDR3 runs to 13 residues. Germline values: CDR1 SGHVS, CDR2 FQNEAQ. The CDR3 sequence is CASSLVRNQPQHF. The CDR3 bases are TGTGCCAGCAGCTTAGTACGTAATCAGCCCCAGCATTTT.

The V gene is TRBV27, the J gene TRBJ1-1, with unresolved D. The CDR3 runs 14 residues. Germline CDR1 MNHEY, CDR2 SMNVEV (reference sequence). The ends were cut back, 3 bases at V and 7 bases at J, with 15 bases in the middle. CDR3 loop: CASSFAPPPVEAFF. The CDR3 DNA is TGTGCCAGCAGTTTTGCGCCCCCCCCCGTTGAAGCTTTCTTT.

The chain employs TRBV5-1 and TRBJ1-2; 7 positions agree with TRBD1. Per the germline V gene, CDR1 is SGHRS and CDR2 is YFSETQ. After removal of 4 bases from V and 3 bases from J, the junction contained 3 bases not matched to a gene. The CDR3 sequence is 13 residues long. CDR3 DNA: TGCGCCAGCAGCAAGGGACAGTACTATGGCTACACCTTC. This gives the protein CASSKGQYYGYTF.

In this sample, this clone turned up once. V gene TRBV7-9 combines with J gene TRBJ2-2; no definite D call. The CDR3 spans 13 residues. The germline V gene encodes CDR1 SEHNR and CDR2 FQNEAQ (reference sequence). Trimming left V 1 base short and J 5 bases short, with 5 bases between. The CDR3 DNA follows: TGTGCCAGCAGCTTAGAGTTAACCGGGGAGCTGTTTTTT. Amino acids: CASSLELTGELFF.

The chain recombines TRBV6-2 or TRBV6-3 with TRBJ2-1; 7 bases are a match to TRBD2. CDR1 and CDR2 (germline): MNHEY, SVGEGT. The V gene end was trimmed by 0 bases and the J gene end by 2 bases; junction bases not matched to a gene: 13. The CDR3 spans 19 residues. CDR3 loop: CASSYSPGGYRVAYNEQFF. The CDR3 region has the DNA TGTGCCAGCAGTTACTCCCCCGGGGGGTACCGAGTTGCCTACAATGAGCAGTTCTTC.

This sequence joins TRBV14 and TRBJ2-5; D unresolved. In germline, CDR1 is SGHDN, CDR2 FVKESK. V was cut by 4 bases and J by 5 bases, with 8 bases left in between. The CDR3 contains 12 residues. DNA of the CDR3: TGTGCCAGCAGCCGAACTCGTGAGACCCAGTACTTC. This codes for CASSRTRETQYF.

The chain combines TRBV19 with TRBJ2-3, with 7 bases lining up with TRBD1. This CDR3 is 13 amino acids long. The J segment lost 4 bases and the V segment lost 2 bases, leaving 0 bases of the junction unmatched. The germline gives CDR1 LNHDA, CDR2 SQIVND (reference sequence). This CDR3 reads CASSITGADTQYF. DNA for the CDR3: TGTGCCAGTAGTATAACAGGGGCAGATACGCAGTATTTT.

This rearrangement joins TRBV7-6 to TRBJ1-1; 8 nucleotides line up with TRBD1. The V gene end was trimmed by 5 bases and the J gene end by 3 bases; junction bases not matched to a gene: 11. The CDR3 runs 16 residues. Looked up from germline, CDR1 is SGHVS and CDR2 is FNYEAQ. The CDR3 loop reads CASSRPGTGHHTEAFF. Written as DNA, the CDR3 is TGTGCCAGCAGCCGTCCCGGGACAGGCCACCACACTGAAGCTTTCTTT.

The chain couples TRBV6-6 to TRBJ2-2, with 9 bases fitting TRBD1. The germline gives CDR1 MNHNY, CDR2 SVGAGI (reference sequence). Losses at the gene ends were 6 bases for V and 7 bases for J; bases not matched to a gene: 6. This CDR3 is built from 14 residues. CDR3 nucleotides: TGTGCCAGCAGCCGGACAGGGGAAAACGGGGAGCTGTTTTTT. Translating gives CASSRTGENGELFF.

In this sample, this clone turned up once. The gene calls are TRBV6-5 and TRBJ1-1, with no clear D. CDR3 length: 13 residues. The germline V and J ends were trimmed by 2 bases and 6 bases, with 10 bases remaining between them. CDR1 and CDR2 (germline): MNHEY, SVGAGI. For the CDR3, the DNA is TGTGCCAGCAGTTACAGGGATTGGGCTGAAGCTTTCTTT. It translates to CASSYRDWAEAFF.

The chain uses TRBV4-3 and TRBJ2-1; 14 bases fit TRBD2. Trimming took 4 bases from V and 3 from J; bases not matched to a gene: 8. The CDR3 is 18 amino acids. Germline lookup yields CDR1 LGHNA and CDR2 YSLEER. The CDR3 DNA sequence: TGCGCCAGCAGCCCAGGGACTAGCGGGAGTGGCCTCTACAATGAGCAGTTCTTC. Residues: CASSPGTSGSGLYNEQFF.

V gene TRBV6-2 or TRBV6-3 combines with J gene TRBJ1-6, with D uncertain. Germline loops: CDR1 MNHEY, CDR2 SVGEGT. V was trimmed by 8 bases and J by 7 bases, leaving 9 bases between them. CDR3 length: 12 amino acids. As DNA, the CDR3 is TGTGCCAGCGGGTACTGGAATTCACCCCTCCACTTT. The encoded protein is CASGYWNSPLHF.